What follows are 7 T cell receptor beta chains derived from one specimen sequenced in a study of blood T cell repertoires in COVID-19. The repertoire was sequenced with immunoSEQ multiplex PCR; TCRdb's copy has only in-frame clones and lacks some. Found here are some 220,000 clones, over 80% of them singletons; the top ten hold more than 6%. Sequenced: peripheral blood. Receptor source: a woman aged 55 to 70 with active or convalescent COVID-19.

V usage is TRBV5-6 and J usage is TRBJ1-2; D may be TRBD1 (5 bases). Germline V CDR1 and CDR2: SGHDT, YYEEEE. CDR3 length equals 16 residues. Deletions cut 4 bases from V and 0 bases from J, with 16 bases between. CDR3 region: CASSHNLRDTNYGYTF. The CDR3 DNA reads TGTGCCAGCAGCCACAACCTCAGGGATACTAACTATGGCTACACCTTC.

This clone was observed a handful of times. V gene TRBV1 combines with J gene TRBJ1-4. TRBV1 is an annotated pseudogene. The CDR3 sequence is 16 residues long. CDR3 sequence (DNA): TGCACCAGCAGCCAAGATCCCAGTAGAGGGTACGAAAAACTGTTTTTT. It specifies CTSSQDPSRGYEKLFF.

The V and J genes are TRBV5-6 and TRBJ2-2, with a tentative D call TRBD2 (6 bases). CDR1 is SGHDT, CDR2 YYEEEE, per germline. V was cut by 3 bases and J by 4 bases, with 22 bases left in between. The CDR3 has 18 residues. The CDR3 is CASSSSMEGLFGTGELFF. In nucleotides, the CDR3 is TGTGCCAGCAGCTCTTCGATGGAGGGGCTGTTCGGCACCGGGGAGCTGTTTTTT. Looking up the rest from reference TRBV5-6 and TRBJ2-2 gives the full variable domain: DAGVTQSPTHLIKTRGQQVTLRCSPKSGHDTVSWYQQALGQGPQFIFQYYEEEERQRGNFPDRFSGHQFPNYSSELNVNALLLGDSALYLCASSSSMEGLFGTGELFFGEGSRLTVL.

CDR3 bases: TGTGCCAGCAGTTACGCCCCTAGCGAAAAACTGTTTTTT. Its protein is CASSYAPSEKLFF. The rearrangement joins TRBV6-6 to TRBJ1-4; no reliable D call. Trimming took off 2 bases at V and 8 bases at J, with 9 bases between the two ends. The CDR3 spans 13 residues. Germline V gene lookup returns CDR1 MNHNY and CDR2 SVGAGI (reference sequence).

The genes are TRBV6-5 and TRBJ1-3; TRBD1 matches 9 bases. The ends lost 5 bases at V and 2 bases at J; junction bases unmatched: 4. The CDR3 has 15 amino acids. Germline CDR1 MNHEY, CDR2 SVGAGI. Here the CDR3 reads CASSRDRETGNTIYF. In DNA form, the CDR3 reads TGTGCCAGCAGTAGGGACAGGGAGACTGGAAACACCATATATTTT.

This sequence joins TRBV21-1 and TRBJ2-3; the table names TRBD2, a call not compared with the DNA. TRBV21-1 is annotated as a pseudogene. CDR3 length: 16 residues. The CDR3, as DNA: TGTGCCAGCAGCCTCCGGATAGCGGGGGACACAGATACGCAGTATTTT. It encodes CASSLRIAGDTDTQYF.

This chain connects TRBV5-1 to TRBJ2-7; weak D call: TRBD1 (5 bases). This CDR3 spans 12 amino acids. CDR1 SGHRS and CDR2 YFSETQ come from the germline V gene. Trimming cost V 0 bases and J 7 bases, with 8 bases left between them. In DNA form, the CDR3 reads TGCGCCAGCAGCTTGGCCACAGGAGAGCAGTACTTC. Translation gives CASSLATGEQYF. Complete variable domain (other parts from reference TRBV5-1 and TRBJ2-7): KAGVTQTPRYLIKTRGQQVTLSCSPISGHRSVSWYQQTPGQGLQFLFEYFSETQRNKGNFPGRFSGRQFSNSRSEMNVSTLELGDSALYLCASSLATGEQYFGPGTRLTVT.